This T cell receptor (beta chain) was captured by sequencing in a study of T cells in Graves' hyperthyroidism and ophthalmopathy. Study in general: Peripheral blood draws took place at initial diagnosis, ahead of any treatment. The study's findings and limits: Researchers found most expanded thyroid clonotypes above 0.001 in blood as well. Ophthalmopathy and stable hyperthyroidism were told apart by a 13 V-J model.

The CDR3 contains 13 residues. In germline, CDR1 is SEHNR, CDR2 FQNEAQ (reference sequence). V gave up 8 bases and J gave up 6 bases, with 13 bases separating them. It was RNA transcripts that yielded the amplified TCR beta CDR3 regions. A first-round RT-PCR of the TCR CDR3 used the HTBI primer set. TCRdb reprocessed the multiplex PCR reads via MiXCR and lists one record per CDR3 protein. There are roughly 380,000 distinct CDR3 sequences in the sample; about 13% occur only once, and around 20% lies in the top ten. This clonotype was picked up a small number of times. The antigen is not known. The blood specimen was taken at initial hyperthyroidism diagnosis, before any ophthalmopathy symptoms.

The chain links TRBV7-9 to TRBJ2-2; D ambiguous. The specimen sequenced was blood. The sequence was obtained from a man aged 30-40 years with Graves' hyperthyroidism that later progressed to Graves' ophthalmopathy. This CDR3 is CASGAFGPGELFF. The CDR3 DNA reads as TGTGCCAGCGGCGCGTTTGGGCCCGGGGAGCTGTTTTTT.